This T cell receptor beta chain originates from a study of blood T cells in healthy people across ages. Deletions cut 1 base from V and 6 bases from J, with 10 bases between. CDR3 length equals 13 residues. The germline gives CDR1 SGHRS, CDR2 YFSETQ. It was with a sample-barcoded 5' primer and a J-beta primer mix that a second PCR of about 7 to 12 cycles was run. TCRdb reanalysed the 5' RACE reads using MiXCR and keeps one entry per CDR3 protein. This sample has approximately 580,000 distinct CDR3 sequences, with 24% found just once. These data were likewise used in another study, on T cells of mothers and their children.

Source material: blood. This rearrangement joins TRBV5-1 to TRBJ1-1; a possible D gene is TRBD1 (5 bases). The receptor was isolated from a boy between 5 and 17 years old in good health. As DNA, the CDR3 is TGCGCCAGCAGCTTGTGGACAAGTTCTGAAGCTTTCTTT. It codes for CASSLWTSSEAFF.